These T cell receptor beta chains were read from a single sample in a study of glioma-infiltrating T cells. Each CDR3 protein is one row after TCRdb ran MiXCR on the multiplex PCR reads. The sample includes approximately 100,000 distinct CDR3 sequences, less than 30% of them seen just once. Sequencing was carried out using glioma tissue, nonneoplastic brain tissue, or PBMCs (not recorded which). Receptor source: a human donor with low-grade glioma or glioblastoma, undergoing nonglioma brain surgery, or in good health (not recorded which). Each CDR3 is given with its conserved first and last residue. A D gene is named only where the DNA matches it firmly. Expanded clones get a size class; other rows say once, few or many, or leave the size out.

>many|TRBJ2-5|TRBV24-1|.
CATSRRAEQETQYF
TGTGCCACCAGCCGTCGGGCTGAACAAGAGACCCAGTACTTC
>many|TRBJ1-4|TRBV7-8|.
CASSSREGEEKLFF
TGTGCCAGCAGCTCCCGGGAGGGAGAGGAAAAACTGTTTTTT
>many|TRBJ2-1|TRBV20-1|.
CSARSSSFYNEQFF
TGCAGTGCTAGAAGCTCCTCCTTCTACAATGAGCAGTTCTTC
>.|TRBJ2-1|TRBV10-1|TRBD1
CASSESIRQGFLNEQFF
TGCGCCAGCAGTGAGTCGATTAGACAGGGGTTTTTGAATGAGCAGTTCTTC
>many|TRBJ2-2|TRBV6-1|.
CASSEPRPGELFF
TGTGCCAGCAGTGAACCTCGTCCCGGGGAGCTGTTTTTT
>many|TRBJ1-1|TRBV5-1|.
CASSLDPYKGWGTEAFF
TGCGCCAGCAGCTTGGACCCTTACAAGGGCTGGGGCACTGAAGCTTTCTTT
>many|TRBJ2-1|TRBV29-1|TRBD1
CSVGQGFGTYNEQFF
TGCAGCGTTGGACAGGGTTTCGGAACCTACAATGAGCAGTTCTTC
>.|TRBJ1-3|TRBV29-1|TRBD1
CSVRQGPGGNTIYF
TGCAGCGTTCGACAGGGACCGGGCGGAAACACCATATATTTT
>many|TRBJ2-1|TRBV25-1|TRBD2
CASSVAGGQGEQFF
TGTGCCAGCAGTGTAGCGGGAGGGCAGGGTGAGCAGTTCTTC
>.|TRBJ1-6|TRBV27|.
CASSSPRGQSYYNSPLRF
TGTGCCAGCAGTTCCCCCCGAGGACAGAGCTACTATAATTCACCCCTCCGCTTT
>.|TRBJ1-1|TRBV12-3/TRBV12-4|.
CASRARGLEAFF
TGTGCCAGCAGGGCAAGGGGGTTGGAAGCTTTCTTT
>many|TRBJ2-7|TRBV28|TRBD2
CASSSGTRSYEQYF
TGTGCCAGCAGTTCCGGGACTAGGTCCTACGAGCAGTACTTC
>.|TRBJ2-7|TRBV20-1|.
CSAIGLVSYNEQYF
TGCAGTGCTATTGGACTTGTCTCCTACAATGAGCAGTACTTC
>many|TRBJ2-1|TRBV7-2|TRBD1
CASSLQGDTYNEQFF
TGTGCCAGCAGCTTACAGGGGGACACCTACAATGAGCAGTTCTTC
>many|TRBJ1-1|TRBV11-2|.
CASSFNLAYRVTEAFF
TGTGCCAGCAGCTTTAACCTCGCCTACAGGGTCACTGAAGCTTTCTTT
>many|TRBJ2-3|TRBV11-2|.
CASSLGAEGTQYF
TGTGCCAGCAGCTTGGGGGCCGAGGGTACGCAGTATTTT
>many|TRBJ1-1|TRBV6-1|TRBD1
CASSKGTDGTEAFF
TGTGCCAGCAGTAAAGGGACAGATGGGACTGAAGCTTTCTTT
>.|TRBJ1-3|TRBV3-1|.
CASSQGLQTRSGNTIYF
TGTGCCAGCAGCCAAGGTTTACAGACCCGCTCTGGAAACACCATATATTTT
>many|TRBJ2-7|TRBV7-2|.
CASSPEGGQTYEQYF
TGTGCCAGCAGCCCCGAAGGGGGTCAGACCTACGAGCAGTACTTC
>.|TRBJ1-1|TRBV29-1|.
CSVADLSLPGTEAFF
TGCAGCGTAGCGGACCTTTCCCTTCCGGGCACTGAAGCTTTCTTT
>medium-sized|TRBJ1-6|TRBV15|.
CATSRDSRNNSPLHF
TGTGCCACCAGCAGAGACAGCCGAAATAATTCACCCCTCCACTTT
>few|TRBJ1-1|TRBV29-1|.
CSVLPGYMNTEAFF
TGCAGCGTGCTGCCAGGGTACATGAACACTGAAGCTTTCTTT
>many|TRBJ2-7|TRBV20-1|TRBD2
CSARGPGGPSYEQYF
TGCAGTGCTAGAGGCCCGGGAGGGCCCTCCTACGAGCAGTACTTC
>many|TRBJ1-1|TRBV28|.
CASSPSRGRVNTEAFF
TGTGCCAGCAGTCCATCCAGGGGACGGGTGAACACTGAAGCTTTCTTT
>many|TRBJ1-5|TRBV7-2|TRBD1
CASSQGTARPQHF
TGTGCCAGCAGCCAGGGGACAGCTCGGCCCCAGCATTTT
>many|TRBJ1-1|TRBV20-1|.
CSARAPNTEAFF
TGCAGTGCCAGGGCCCCGAACACTGAAGCTTTCTTT
>many|TRBJ1-1|TRBV28|.
CASSRYNTEAFF
TGTGCCAGCAGCCGATACAACACTGAAGCTTTCTTT
>.|TRBJ2-7|TRBV4-3|.
CASSQGVGTDEQYF
TGCGCCAGCAGCCAAGGGGTGGGGACCGACGAGCAGTACTTC
>few|TRBJ1-2|TRBV7-3|.
CASSPSEGGGTNYGYTF
TGTGCCAGCAGTCCCTCCGAGGGAGGGGGAACTAACTATGGCTACACCTTC
>.|TRBJ2-7|TRBV11-2|.
CASSLAPAPSYEQYF
TGTGCCAGCAGCTTAGCACCGGCACCCTCCTACGAGCAGTACTTC
>.|TRBJ2-7|TRBV6-6|TRBD2
CASSVEAGGGSPYEQYF
TGTGCCAGCAGCGTAGAGGCTGGCGGGGGTTCTCCCTACGAGCAGTACTTC
>.|TRBJ2-5|TRBV7-9|.
CASSPPGARWYQETQYF
TGTGCCAGCAGCCCCCCCGGGGCTAGATGGTACCAAGAGACCCAGTACTTC